The subject of this entry is one TCR beta chain. It has no known antigen specificity. No much larger clone is present one base from it, and per-base qualities are unavailable. Each collaborating institution followed its own protocols to collect whole blood in K2EDTA tubes. For TCRbeta analysis, collaborator samples were shipped as frozen whole blood, as isolated PBMCs, or as DNA extracted from either sample type. The CDR3, cysteine through phenylalanine, is 14 amino acids long. The CDR3 DNA has 42 bases and is translated from base 1. CDR1 and CDR2, looked up from the germline V gene, are SGHDT and YYEEEE. From V the trimming removes 3 bases and from J it removes 1 base, while the gene matches leave 1 base of the junction unaccounted for. TCRbeta CDR3 regions were amplified from genomic DNA using the immunoSEQ Assay, a bias-controlled multiplex PCR. The authors' analysis ran thus. The number of nucleated cells in each sample was estimated by amplification of reference gene primers within the assay. To quantify the absolute abundance of each unique TCRbeta CDR3 rearrangement, sequence reads were collapsed and filtered. For each sample, productive Simpson clonality was calculated by taking the square root of Simpson's diversity index across productive rearrangements. TCRdb re-hosts the immuneACCESS table, in-frame sequences only. Its copies lack some clones; in the studies checked, an unresolved V gene accounts for under half of them, and the cause for the rest is not known. The V and J calls and the clone size are those of that table, but D and trimming were determined from the DNA. This sample holds 150,000 to 200,000 clones; roughly four fifths were observed only once. About 11% of the sample rests with the top ten.

These data belong to a study of blood T cell repertoires in COVID-19 (dated by TCRdb to 2019 to 2021). With regard to the full study: The collaborator samples originated in the United States, Italy and Spain and spanned the acute and convalescent phases of COVID-19. The samples were drawn from the first 160 participants of the ongoing ImmuneRACE study and from 1,254 subjects provided by 6 global collaborators. The repertoires were released in a freely available public database intended as a resource for research on the immune response to SARS-CoV-2. The material from the prospective study consisted of cDNA or gDNA derived from T cells, B-cell-depleted T cells, or PBMCs. Nearly every sample came with metadata listing a de-identified subject ID, COVID-19 status, age in years and sex. The dataset comprised deeply sampled blood TCRbeta repertoires from subjects exposed to, actively infected with, or recovered from COVID-19. Where available, HLA class I and class II types were taken from metadata supplied by the sample provider and were not determined by assay-based typing. General conclusions and limits of the study: The amount of clinical and demographic metadata varied by source and participant and was provided uncurated.

Recombination connected TRBV5-6 to TRBJ2-1, with TRBD1 identical over 7 junction bases. This sequence was found in a human donor in a cohort sampled during active COVID-19. The sample comprised peripheral blood. At the DNA level, the sequence is TGTGCCAGCAGCTGGACAGGTTCCTACAATGAGCAGTTCTTC. It is translated as CASSWTGSYNEQFF.